The rows below give T cell receptor beta chains drawn from one sample of a study of T-cell memory formation after mild COVID-19. Via MiXCR, TCRdb re-called the 5' RACE reads, giving one row per CDR3 protein. The table includes 300,000 to 400,000 distinct CDR3 sequences, under 25% detected once. Sequencing was performed on PBMCs or a T cell subset sorted from them (not recorded which). All receptors derive from an adult woman who had mild COVID-19 (a few samples of this study predate the infection). Cell type and time point are not known. Each CDR3 is given with its conserved first and last residue. The D gene is left open where the match is weak. Only some rows state a clone size, as once, few, many or a class for expanded clones.

16	TRBJ2-7	TRBV7-2	few	-	TGTGCCAGCAGCTTAGGCCCAGCGGCCTCGGGGTACGAGCAGTACTTC	CASSLGPAASGYEQYF
16	TRBJ2-3	TRBV5-1	many	-	TGCGCCAGCAGCCCGGTCGGGGGTGGGGACACAGATACGCAGTATTTT	CASSPVGGGDTDTQYF
13	TRBJ2-7	TRBV24-1	few	-	TGTGCCACCAGTGCTGTGGGAACGGGCGAGCAGTACTTC	CATSAVGTGEQYF
13	TRBJ2-3	TRBV9	-	-	TGTGCCAGCAGCGTAGTAGCCACAGATACGCAGTATTTT	CASSVVATDTQYF
13	TRBJ1-1	TRBV5-1	many	-	TGTGCCAGCAGCTTGGATAGGGGGACTGAAGCTTTCTTT	CASSLDRGTEAFF
14	TRBJ1-1	TRBV11-1	-	-	TGTGCCAGCAGCTTTAACCCAGGGTCCACTGAAGCTTTCTTT	CASSFNPGSTEAFF
16	TRBJ2-3	TRBV20-1	-	-	TGCAGTGCTAGGACCACCACAGGGCCCCACACAGATACGCAGTATTTT	CSARTTTGPHTDTQYF
16	TRBJ1-1	TRBV6-5	few	TRBD1	TGTGCCAGCAGCCGCGGGACAGGCCTCATGAACACTGAAGCTTTCTTT	CASSRGTGLMNTEAFF
13	TRBJ1-1	TRBV20-1	few	TRBD1	TGCAGTGCTGGCAGGACAGGGGGAACTGAAGCTTTCTTT	CSAGRTGGTEAFF
16	TRBJ1-4	TRBV20-1	-	-	TGCAGTGCTAGAGCCCCCCGCAGGGCACGGTATGAAAAACTGTTTTTT	CSARAPRRARYEKLFF
14	TRBJ2-7	TRBV20-1	-	-	TGCAGTGCACGAAGAGGTGGGGCCCCACGGGAGCAGTACTTC	CSARRGGAPREQYF
11	TRBJ2-1	TRBV19	-	-	TGTGCCAGTATCGGCGGGAATGAGCAGTTCTTC	CASIGGNEQFF
14	TRBJ2-7	TRBV7-2	many	TRBD1	TGTGCCAGCAGCTCTACGGGACAGTCCTACGAGCAGTACTTC	CASSSTGQSYEQYF
18	TRBJ2-1	TRBV5-1	many	-	TGCGCCAGCAGCCCCCGTCCTGTTCGGGGGAGCTCCTACAATGAGCAGTTCTTC	CASSPRPVRGSSYNEQFF
15	TRBJ2-2	TRBV7-2	-	-	TGTGCCAGCAGCTTAGGGTCTAGTTGGACCGGGGAGCTGTTTTTT	CASSLGSSWTGELFF
16	TRBJ1-2	TRBV5-5	-	TRBD1	TGTGCCAGCAGCTTAGGACAGGGGGCATCTAACTATGGCTACACCTTC	CASSLGQGASNYGYTF
13	TRBJ1-1	TRBV7-2	few	-	TGTGCCATCTGGACGGGCATGAACACTGAAGCTTTCTTT	CAIWTGMNTEAFF
13	TRBJ1-2	TRBV5-1	-	TRBD1	TGCGCCAGCAGCTCGGGACAGGGGACTGGCTACACCTTC	CASSSGQGTGYTF
13	TRBJ1-2	TRBV10-3	few	-	TGTGCCAACTCTGGGGGCCACGACTATGGCTACACCTTC	CANSGGHDYGYTF
16	TRBJ1-6	TRBV15	few	TRBD1	TGTGCCACCAGCGGGGGACAGGGCCCCTATAATTCACCCCTCCACTTT	CATSGGQGPYNSPLHF
12	TRBJ2-7	TRBV2	-	-	TGTGCCAGCACTTCAGAAGCCTACGAGCAGTACTTC	CASTSEAYEQYF
14	TRBJ2-7	TRBV27	-	TRBD1	TGTGCCAGCAGCTCCCCCGGGACAGGCTACGAGCAGTACTTC	CASSSPGTGYEQYF
15	TRBJ1-2	TRBV18	-	-	TGTGCCAGCTCACCCAGACACAACTTGAACTATGGCTACACCTTC	CASSPRHNLNYGYTF
15	TRBJ1-1	TRBV12-3/TRBV12-4	many	TRBD1	TGTGCCAGCAGTAGAGGACAGGGACCGAACACTGAAGCTTTCTTT	CASSRGQGPNTEAFF
14	TRBJ2-1	TRBV5-1	few	TRBD1	TGCGCCAGCAGCTCCGGGACAGGGATCAATGAGCAGTTCTTC	CASSSGTGINEQFF
13	TRBJ2-5	TRBV5-1	few	-	TGCGCCAGCAGCTTGAGTATCCGGGACCCCGGTTACTTC	CASSLSIRDPGYF
13	TRBJ1-1	TRBV7-3	few	TRBD1	TGTGCCAGCAGCTTAAATGGGGGGACAGCGGCTTTCTTT	CASSLNGGTAAFF
12	TRBJ2-3	TRBV5-5	few	-	TGTGCCAGCGAGGGGATCACAGATACGCAGTATTTT	CASEGITDTQYF
16	TRBJ2-1	TRBV24-1	few	TRBD2	TGTGCCACCAGTGATTTGAGTAGCGGGAGGGCCGAGGAGCAGTTCTTC	CATSDLSSGRAEEQFF
18	TRBJ2-3	TRBV12-3/TRBV12-4	-	TRBD2	TGTGCCAGCATCCGGAGGCTTACAGCGGGGGGGCGGGCAGATACGCAGTATTTT	CASIRRLTAGGRADTQYF
16	TRBJ2-3	TRBV4-1	-	-	TGCGCCAGCAGCCATATACGCCGGGGGAGCACAGATACGCAGTATTTT	CASSHIRRGSTDTQYF
16	TRBJ2-1	TRBV5-6	-	-	TGTGCCAGCAGCAGGACGACAGCTAGCTCCTACAATGAGCAGTTCTTC	CASSRTTASSYNEQFF
16	TRBJ1-5	TRBV4-1	-	TRBD1	TGCGCCAGCAGCCAAGGGCCCGGGACAGGACAAGGGCCCCAGCATTTT	CASSQGPGTGQGPQHF
15	TRBJ1-1	TRBV5-1	-	-	TGCGCCAGCAGCCCTCCCTTGCAGGGTAACACTGAAGCTTTCTTT	CASSPPLQGNTEAFF
15	TRBJ1-2	TRBV5-1	-	TRBD1	TGCGCCAGCAGCCCACGGACAGGCCTCATATCTGGCTACACCTTC	CASSPRTGLISGYTF
15	TRBJ1-1	TRBV11-2	few	TRBD1	TGTGCCAGCAGTTCCAGACAGGGTAAGAACACTGAAGCTTTCTTT	CASSSRQGKNTEAFF
17	TRBJ2-7	TRBV29-1	-	-	TGCAGCGTTGAGGGGATTTGGGGTCAGGGGAGCTCCTACGAGCAGTACTTC	CSVEGIWGQGSSYEQYF